What follows describes a single T cell receptor (beta chain). Methods used by the authors: From reference gene primer amplification, estimates of nucleated cell counts were derived. The assay was immunoSEQ multiplex PCR, and TCRdb's table has in-frame clones only and misses some. V and J calls and clone size are given by that table; D and trimming were obtained from the DNA. The profile shows around 240,000 clones, 85% to 90% of them singletons. These data originate in a study of blood T cell repertoires in COVID-19. The ends lost 6 bases at V and 5 bases at J; junction bases unmatched: 15. Germline V gene lookup returns CDR1 LNHDA and CDR2 SQIVND (reference sequence). The CDR3 runs 16 residues.

The clonotype was recovered from a man aged 50 to 60 who had been exposed to COVID-19. The sequencing input was PBMCs or T cells enriched from blood (not recorded which). This chain uses TRBV19 with TRBJ1-1; TRBD1 agrees at 7 bases. The CDR3 DNA is TGTGCCAGTAGGATTCGGACAGGCCGGGGTGGTACTGAAGCTTTCTTT. This gives the protein CASRIRTGRGGTEAFF.